The source of this T cell receptor (beta chain) is a study of T cell responses to AZD1222 COVID-19 vaccine (dated by TCRdb to the early 2020s). Notes on the research overall: Because spike-specific TCR depth and breadth did not differ between the two schedules, AZD1222 recipients who got a second dose at roughly 4 weeks were pooled with those who got a second dose at roughly 12 weeks. TCR sequencing covered 233 trial participants: 200 to 220 given two doses of AZD1222 and 26 given two doses of MenACWY control vaccine. Trial participants were enrolled into age subgroups of 18-55, 56-69 and 70-plus years, which contained roughly 150, 30 and 60 TCR-sequenced participants, respectively.

The CDR3 regions of human TCRbeta chains were analyzed by immunosequencing. Turning to the authors' computational methods: Repertoire TCRs were matched against a reference library of SARS-CoV-2-specific TCRs generated with the MIRA antigen-specificity platform. Breadth was defined as the fraction of unique TCRs that were SARS-CoV-2-associated. Depth was defined as the fraction of total T cells that were SARS-CoV-2-associated. Each spike-specific TCR was assigned to its reactive spike region and to a CD4 or CD8 class using the MIRA data. Log10-transformed breadth and depth values were compared by one-way ANOVA with Sidak's multiple comparisons tests. TCRdb retrieved this table from immuneACCESS and kept in-frame rearrangements only. Not all clones are present; in checked studies, unresolved V genes account for under half, and no reason is known for the remainder. Clonal size and the V and J genes are those of that table, whereas D and trimming came from the DNA. The sample profile shows some 140,000 clones; approximately 80% of them were found once. Of the sample, roughly 4% is held by the ten largest clones.

About this clone: No cognate antigen has been identified for it. No clone much larger than this one lies a single base away; base qualities are absent.

Overall study results and their limits: Only 5 to 7 AZD1222 recipients were SARS-CoV-2 seropositive at baseline, limiting conclusions about previously exposed vaccinees. Vaccine-associated CD4 TCRs spanned the whole spike protein, with dominant responses in regions 160-218 and 743-854. The 56-69-year group was small, and its depth increase did not reach significance, likely because of low power. Because no day 14 peak-response samples were available, repertoires were characterized only after the peak T cell response. After two AZD1222 doses, both the breadth and the depth of spike-specific TCRs were significantly higher than at day 0 and than in MenACWY recipients. Reportedly, almost half of the unique spike-specific TCRs recognized epitopes lying outside the regions that are mutated in the B.1.351 and B.1.1.7 variants. Participants were mostly white British and included more females than males, and it was suggested by the authors that clonal diversity may have been underestimated.

The time point label on this specimen signifies: baseline before first vaccination. Vaccinee samples came from UK trials COV001 and COV002, including a single-blind randomized controlled phase 2/3 trial of AZD1222 (ChAdOx1 nCoV-19) in healthy adults. For TCRbeta chain sequencing, PBMC samples were collected from trial participants at day 0 and at day 28 after the second dose. Inclusive of the bounding cysteine and phenylalanine, the CDR3 is 16 residues long. CDR3 DNA is the only sequence kept; it has 48 bases, read in frame from the first base. From a lookup of the germline V gene, CDR1 and CDR2 are KGHSH and LQKENI. V and J are trimmed by 5 bases and 0 bases, and the gene matches miss 7 bases of the junction.

The chain is assembled from TRBV18 and TRBJ1-1; 9 nucleotides in the junction match TRBD1. The TCR comes from an adult in good health. The sequenced sample was peripheral blood, obtained on day 0 of AZD1222 vaccination. The CDR3 has the sequence CASSARDRVMNTEAFF. The sequence in DNA is TGTGCCAGCTCAGCTAGGGACAGGGTTATGAACACTGAAGCTTTCTTT.